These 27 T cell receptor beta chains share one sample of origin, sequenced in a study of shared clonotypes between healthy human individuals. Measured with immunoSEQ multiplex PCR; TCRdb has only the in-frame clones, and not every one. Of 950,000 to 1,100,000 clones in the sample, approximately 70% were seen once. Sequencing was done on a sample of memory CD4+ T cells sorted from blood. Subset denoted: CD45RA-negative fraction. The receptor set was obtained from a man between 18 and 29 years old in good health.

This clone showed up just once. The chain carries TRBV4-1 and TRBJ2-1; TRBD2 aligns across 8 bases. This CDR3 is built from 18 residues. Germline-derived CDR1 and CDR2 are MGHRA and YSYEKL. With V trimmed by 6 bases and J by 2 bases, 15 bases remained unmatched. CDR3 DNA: TGCGCCAGCAGTTCCCAAGAATTAGCGGGGAGCCCCTACAATGAGCAGTTCTTC. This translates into CASSSQELAGSPYNEQFF.

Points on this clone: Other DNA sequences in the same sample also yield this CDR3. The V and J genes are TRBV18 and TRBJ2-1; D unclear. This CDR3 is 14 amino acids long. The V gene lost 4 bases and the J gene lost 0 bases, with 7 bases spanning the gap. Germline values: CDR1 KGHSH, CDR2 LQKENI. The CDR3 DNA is TGTGCCAGCTCACTACTAAGCTCCTACAATGAGCAGTTCTTC. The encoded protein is CASSLLSSYNEQFF.

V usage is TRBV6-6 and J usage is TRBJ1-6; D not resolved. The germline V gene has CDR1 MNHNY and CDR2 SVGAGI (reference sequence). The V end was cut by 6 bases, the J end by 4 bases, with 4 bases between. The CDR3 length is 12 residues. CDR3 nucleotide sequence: TGTGCCAGCAGCGATTATAATTCACCCCTCCACTTT. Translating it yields CASSDYNSPLHF.

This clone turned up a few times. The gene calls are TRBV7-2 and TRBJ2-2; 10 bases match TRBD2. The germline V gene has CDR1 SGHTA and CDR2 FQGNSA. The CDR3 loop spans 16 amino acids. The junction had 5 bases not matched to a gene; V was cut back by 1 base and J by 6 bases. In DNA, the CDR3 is TGTGCCAGCAGCTTAGGGAGCGGGAGGGTGCCCGGGGAGCTGTTTTTT. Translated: CASSLGSGRVPGELFF.

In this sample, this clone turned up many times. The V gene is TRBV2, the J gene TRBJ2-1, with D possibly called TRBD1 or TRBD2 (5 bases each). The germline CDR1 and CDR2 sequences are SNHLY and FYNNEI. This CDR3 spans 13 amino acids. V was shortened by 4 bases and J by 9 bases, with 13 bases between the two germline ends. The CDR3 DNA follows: TGTGCCAGCAGTGGGGGACCAGGGTTTGAGCAGTTCTTC. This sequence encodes CASSGGPGFEQFF.

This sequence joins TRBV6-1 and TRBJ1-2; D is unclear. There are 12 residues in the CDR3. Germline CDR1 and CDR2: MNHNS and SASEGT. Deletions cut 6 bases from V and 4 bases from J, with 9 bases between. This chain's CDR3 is CASSQVAYGYTF. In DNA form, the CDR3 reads TGTGCCAGCAGCCAGGTTGCCTATGGCTACACCTTC.

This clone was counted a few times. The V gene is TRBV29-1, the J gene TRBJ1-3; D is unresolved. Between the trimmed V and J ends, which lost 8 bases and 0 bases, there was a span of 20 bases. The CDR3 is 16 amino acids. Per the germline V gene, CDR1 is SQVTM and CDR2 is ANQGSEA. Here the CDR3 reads CSLGSREESSGNTIYF. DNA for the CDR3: TGCAGCCTTGGTTCTAGGGAGGAGAGCTCTGGAAACACCATATATTTT.

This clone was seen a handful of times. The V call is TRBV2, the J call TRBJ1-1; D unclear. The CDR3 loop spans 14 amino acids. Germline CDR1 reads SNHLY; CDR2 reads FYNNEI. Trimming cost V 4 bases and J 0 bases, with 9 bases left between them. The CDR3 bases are TGTGCCAGCAGTGTACTCCAGGTGAACACTGAAGCTTTCTTT. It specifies CASSVLQVNTEAFF. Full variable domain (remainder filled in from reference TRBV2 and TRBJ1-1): EPEVTQTPSHQVTQMGQEVILRCVPISNHLYFYWYRQILGQKVEFLVSFYNNEISEKSEIFDDQFSVERPDGSNFTLKIRSTKLEDSAMYFCASSVLQVNTEAFFGQGTRLTVV.

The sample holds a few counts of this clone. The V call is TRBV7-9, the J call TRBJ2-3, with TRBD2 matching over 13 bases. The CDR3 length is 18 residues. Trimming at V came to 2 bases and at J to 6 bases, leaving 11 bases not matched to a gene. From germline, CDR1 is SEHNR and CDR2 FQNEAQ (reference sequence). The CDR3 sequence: CASSLTLGLAGPADTQYF. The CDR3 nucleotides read TGTGCCAGCAGCTTAACGCTGGGACTAGCGGGGCCGGCGGATACGCAGTATTTT.

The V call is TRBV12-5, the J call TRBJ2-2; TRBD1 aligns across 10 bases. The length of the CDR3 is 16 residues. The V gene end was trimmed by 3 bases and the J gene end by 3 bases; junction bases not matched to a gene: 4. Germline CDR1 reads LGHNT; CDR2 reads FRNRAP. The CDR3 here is CASGFVGTGDTGELFF. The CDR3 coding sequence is TGTGCTAGTGGTTTTGTGGGGACAGGGGACACCGGGGAGCTGTTTTTT.

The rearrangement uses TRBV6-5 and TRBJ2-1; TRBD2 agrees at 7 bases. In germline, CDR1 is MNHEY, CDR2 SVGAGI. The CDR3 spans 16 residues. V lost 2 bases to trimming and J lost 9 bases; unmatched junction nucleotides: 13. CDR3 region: CASSYGSWAGASEQFF. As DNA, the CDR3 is TGTGCCAGCAGTTACGGTTCGTGGGCGGGAGCCTCTGAGCAGTTCTTC.

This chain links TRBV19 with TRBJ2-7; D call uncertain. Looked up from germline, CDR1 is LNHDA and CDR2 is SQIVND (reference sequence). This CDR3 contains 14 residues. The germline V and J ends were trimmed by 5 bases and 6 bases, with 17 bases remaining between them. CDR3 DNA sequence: TGTGCCAGTAGTCCCGTGGGCCTGAACGGCGAGCAGTACTTC. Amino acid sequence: CASSPVGLNGEQYF.

This chain's CDR3 is CASSYPGRNYGYTF. Here the CDR3 DNA reads TGTGCCAGCAGTTACCCGGGACGGAACTATGGCTACACCTTC. This chain uses TRBV6-6 with TRBJ1-2; D possibly corresponds to TRBD1 (5 bases). In germline, CDR1 is MNHNY, CDR2 SVGAGI (reference sequence). The ends were cut back, 2 bases at V and 2 bases at J, with 9 bases in the middle. The CDR3 sequence is 14 residues long.

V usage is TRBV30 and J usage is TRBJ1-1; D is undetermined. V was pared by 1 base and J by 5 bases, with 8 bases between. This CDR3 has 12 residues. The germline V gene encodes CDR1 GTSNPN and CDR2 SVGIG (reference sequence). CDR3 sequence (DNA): TGTGCCTGGAGTGCGGGAAGTACTGAAGCTTTCTTT. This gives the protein CAWSAGSTEAFF.

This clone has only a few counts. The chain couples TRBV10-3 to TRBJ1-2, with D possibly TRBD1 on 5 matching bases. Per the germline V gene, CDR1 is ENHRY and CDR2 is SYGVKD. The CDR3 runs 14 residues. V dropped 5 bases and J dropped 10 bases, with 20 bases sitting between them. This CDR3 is CAISSGTLHGDYTF. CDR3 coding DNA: TGTGCCATCAGTTCCGGGACCCTACATGGGGACTACACCTTC.

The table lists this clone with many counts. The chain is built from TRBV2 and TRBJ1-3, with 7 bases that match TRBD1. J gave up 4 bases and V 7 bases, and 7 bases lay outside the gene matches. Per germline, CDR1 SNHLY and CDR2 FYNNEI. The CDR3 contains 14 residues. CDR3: CASKETGSGNTIYF. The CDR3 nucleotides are TGTGCCAGCAAGGAGACAGGGTCGGGAAACACCATATATTTT. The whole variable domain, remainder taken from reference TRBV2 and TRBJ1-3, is EPEVTQTPSHQVTQMGQEVILRCVPISNHLYFYWYRQILGQKVEFLVSFYNNEISEKSEIFDDQFSVERPDGSNFTLKIRSTKLEDSAMYFCASKETGSGNTIYFGEGSWLTVV.

CDR3 sequence: CASSFGLRGISYEQYF. In DNA form, the CDR3 reads TGTGCCAGCAGCTTTGGCCTTCGGGGAATCTCCTACGAGCAGTACTTC. This chain links TRBV5-6 with TRBJ2-7; possibly TRBD2 for D (5 bases). Germline CDR1 SGHDT, CDR2 YYEEEE. The germline V and J ends were trimmed by 2 bases and 0 bases, with 15 bases remaining between them. CDR3 size: 16 residues.

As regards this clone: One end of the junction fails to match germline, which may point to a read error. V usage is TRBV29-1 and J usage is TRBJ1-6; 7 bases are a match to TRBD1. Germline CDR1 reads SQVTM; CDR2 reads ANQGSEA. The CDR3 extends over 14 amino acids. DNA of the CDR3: TGTCAGACAGGGATTAGCTCCTATAATTCACCCCTCCACTTT. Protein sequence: CQTGISSYNSPLHF.

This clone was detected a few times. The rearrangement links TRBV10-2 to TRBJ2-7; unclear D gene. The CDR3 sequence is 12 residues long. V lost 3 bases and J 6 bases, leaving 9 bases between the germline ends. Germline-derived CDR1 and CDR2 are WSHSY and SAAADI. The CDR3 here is CASSEPGAEQYF. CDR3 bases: TGCGCCAGCAGTGAACCAGGTGCCGAGCAGTACTTC.

The CDR3 spells CASSGEGQNIQYF. CDR3 bases: TGTGCCAGCAGCGGCGAGGGCCAAAACATTCAGTACTTC. The genes are TRBV6-5 and TRBJ2-4; TRBD2 might be the D (5 bases). The CDR3 spans 13 residues. In germline, CDR1 is MNHEY, CDR2 SVGAGI. Trimming removed 6 bases from V and 5 bases from J, with 11 bases in between.

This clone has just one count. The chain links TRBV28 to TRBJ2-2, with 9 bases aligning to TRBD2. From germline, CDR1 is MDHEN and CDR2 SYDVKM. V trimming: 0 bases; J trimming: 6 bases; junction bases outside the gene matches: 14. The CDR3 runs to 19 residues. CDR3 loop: CASSLWLAGQTVRSGELFF. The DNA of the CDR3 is TGTGCCAGCAGTTTATGGCTAGCGGGGCAAACAGTAAGGTCCGGGGAGCTGTTTTTT.

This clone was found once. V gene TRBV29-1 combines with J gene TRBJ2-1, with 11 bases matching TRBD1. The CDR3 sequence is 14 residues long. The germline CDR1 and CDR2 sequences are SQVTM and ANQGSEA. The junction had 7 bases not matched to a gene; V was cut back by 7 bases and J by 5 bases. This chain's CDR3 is CSGDTDRGHNEQFF. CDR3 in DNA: TGCAGCGGGGACACGGACAGGGGGCACAATGAGCAGTTCTTC.

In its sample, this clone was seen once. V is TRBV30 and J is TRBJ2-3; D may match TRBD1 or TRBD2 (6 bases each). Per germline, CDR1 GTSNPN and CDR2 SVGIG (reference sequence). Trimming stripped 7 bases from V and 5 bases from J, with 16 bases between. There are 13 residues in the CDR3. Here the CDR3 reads CASNRGVEDTQYF. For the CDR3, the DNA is TGTGCCTCAAATAGGGGGGTCGAAGATACGCAGTATTTT.

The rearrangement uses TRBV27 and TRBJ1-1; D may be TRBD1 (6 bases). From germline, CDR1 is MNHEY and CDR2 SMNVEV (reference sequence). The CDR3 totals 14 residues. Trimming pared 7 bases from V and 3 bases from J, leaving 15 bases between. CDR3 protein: CASTQWKGDTEAFF. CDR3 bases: TGTGCCAGCACCCAGTGGAAGGGGGACACTGAAGCTTTCTTT.

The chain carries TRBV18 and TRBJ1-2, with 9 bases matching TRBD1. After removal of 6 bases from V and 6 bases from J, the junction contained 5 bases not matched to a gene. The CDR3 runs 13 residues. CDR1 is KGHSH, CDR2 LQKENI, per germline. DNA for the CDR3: TGTGCCAGCTCCTATGGGACAGGGAATGGCTACACCTTC. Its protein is CASSYGTGNGYTF.

CDR3 in amino acids: CASSPSPGQGQQETQYF. As DNA, the CDR3 is TGTGCCAGCAGTCCTTCCCCTGGGCAGGGGCAACAAGAGACCCAGTACTTC. The chain links TRBV28 to TRBJ2-5; a possible D gene is TRBD1 (6 bases). Per the germline V gene, CDR1 is MDHEN and CDR2 is SYDVKM. V was clipped by 5 bases and J by 2 bases, with 21 bases between them. The CDR3 consists of 17 residues.

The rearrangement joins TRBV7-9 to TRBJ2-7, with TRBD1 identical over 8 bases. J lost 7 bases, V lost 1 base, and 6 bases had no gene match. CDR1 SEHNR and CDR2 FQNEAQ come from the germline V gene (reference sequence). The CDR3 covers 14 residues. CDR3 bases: TGTGCCAGCAGCTTAGACAGGGGGACACGAGAGCAGTACTTC. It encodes CASSLDRGTREQYF.